The present entry profiles one TCR beta chain with its context. This clone occurred once. Its antigen remains unidentified. It has no much larger one-base neighbor in the sample; base qualities were not kept. Participants were included only if at least one PBMC sample before ART initiation and at least two post-ART samples were available. Treatment was received in the United States of America by all participants with HIV. Before DNA extraction, cryopreserved samples containing 1-10 million PBMC were thawed and washed. At the time of the earliest PBMC sample, participants with HIV were aged between roughly 23 and 60 years. PBMC samples were contributed by each participant from 1-4 timepoints before ART initiation and 2-8 timepoints after ART initiation, with a median of 7 samples. For every participant, serial HIV viral load, CD4+ T-cell count, ART history and demographic data were obtained. Genomic DNA was extracted from unsorted PBMC with a Qiagen kit on a QIAcube, processed in batches of 12 samples.

This sample was taken from a study of long-term antiretroviral therapy in people with HIV (dated by TCRdb to the early 2020s). In terms of the full investigation: The earliest samples were collected about a decade before the 2015 WHO recommendation for immediate ART, when ART was typically delayed until CD4 counts fell. A total of roughly 200 cryopreserved PBMC samples came from a few dozen adults with confirmed HIV infection and were collected serially over a mean of roughly six years (range 1-12). A retrospective serial study tested whether ART initiation and durable HIV suppression were associated with changes in peripheral blood TRB repertoire composition and diversity. No cross-contamination during QIAcube processing was seen in test extractions of a monoclonal T-cell line run alongside roughly 30 polyclonal samples. Of the roughly 30 participants with HIV, eleven were female.

The immunoSEQ hsTCRB v3.0 assay was used at survey level resolution for TRB variable region sequencing. TRB sequencing targeted a depth of about 40,000-50,000 T-cell genomes per sample. An Illumina MiSeq with a v3 150-cycle kit was used to sequence the pooled TRB libraries. In the original analysis: Repertoire analysis was performed in R inside a reproducible Nextflow workflow that covered QC, data transformation and analysis. LymphoSeq2, an R package for AIRR-Seq data exploration, was used to implement custom analyses. After excluding a few samples that yielded fewer than 5000 total TRB sequences, 150 to 200 HIV repertoires remained for analysis. Of the 188 retained HIV repertoires, over 55 were collected before and 120 to 130 after ART initiation. Repertoires were downsampled to 5000 TRB nucleotide sequences, and summary statistics were averaged over 100 downsampling iterations. The analysis kept only TRB sequences whose CDR3 regions were at least seven amino acids long. Diversity was measured with a Shannon entropy-derived clonality score and the Gini coefficient. In the repertoire networks, any two of the top 5000 CDR3 amino acid sequences were linked whenever the two sequences differed by an edit distance of one. GLIPH2 predicted antigen specificity groups and MHC restriction for TRB CDR3 amino acid sequences. Known CMV, EBV, HIV or tissue antigen associations were flagged by matching CDR3 amino acid sequences against VDJdb and McPAS-TCR. Pre-ART, post-ART and control groups were compared with Wilcoxon signed-rank tests and Holm-Bonferroni correction. The source is immuneACCESS, and TCRdb retained only in-frame sequences with V and J called. Part of the clones is not carried over; for the studies checked, unresolved V genes explain less than half of this, and the remainder is unexplained. For V, J and clone size, that table is used; D and trimming come from the DNA. The table for this sample lists some 33,000 clones; over 75% of them were counted only once. The top ten constitute approximately 6.5% of the sample.

The trim is 2 bases for V and 2 bases for J, with a gap of 16 bases between the germline ends. The CDR3, from cysteine to phenylalanine, totals 16 residues. The read is trimmed to its CDR3 DNA, 48 bases read in frame from base 1. CDR1 SGDLS and CDR2 YYNGEE were looked up in the germline V gene. General conclusions and limits of the study: CDR3 length ranges in HIV repertoires were narrower than in controls, and network structure suggested an antigen-experienced repertoire with only a slight naive shift after ART. Inferences about post-ART repertoire changes were limited because no data were available on ART adherence, viral resistance or therapy changes. A significant increase in TRB diversity was found to be associated with ART initiation, although TRB diversity was observed to remain significantly below that of transplant donor controls even after long-term ART. Expanded TRB clones identified before ART initiation dominated the repertoire across all time points, though the dominance fluctuated and decreased in many PLHIV after ART. The samples were dated from about 2004 to 2018, and the ART regimens that were used may be less effective than current ART regimens. Because cell numbers in pre-ART samples were limited, unsorted PBMC were profiled instead of sorted CD4+ and CD8+ T cells. Limited PBMC availability meant only the TCR beta chain was sequenced, without alpha chain pairing.

The sequence was obtained from a young man with HIV. This chain is built from TRBV9 and TRBJ2-5; perhaps TRBD2 is the D gene, with 5 bases matching. This sample comprised unsorted PBMCs, obtained 0.6 years after starting antiretroviral therapy. The sequence in DNA is TGTGCCAGCAGCGTCTCGCCCAGAGCGGATCAAGAGACCCAGTACTTC. This gives the protein CASSVSPRADQETQYF.